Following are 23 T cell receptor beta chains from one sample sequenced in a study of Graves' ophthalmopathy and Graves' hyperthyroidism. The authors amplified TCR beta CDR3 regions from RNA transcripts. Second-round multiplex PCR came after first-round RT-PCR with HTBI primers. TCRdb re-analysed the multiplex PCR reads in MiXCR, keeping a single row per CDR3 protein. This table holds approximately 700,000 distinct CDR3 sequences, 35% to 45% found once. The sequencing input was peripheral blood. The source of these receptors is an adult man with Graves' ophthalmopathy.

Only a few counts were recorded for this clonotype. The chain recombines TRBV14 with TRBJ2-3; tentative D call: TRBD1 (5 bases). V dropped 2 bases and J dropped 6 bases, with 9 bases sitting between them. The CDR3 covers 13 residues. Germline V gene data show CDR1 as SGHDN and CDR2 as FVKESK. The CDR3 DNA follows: TGTGCCAGCAGCCAATCAGGGTTGGATACGCAGTATTTT. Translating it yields CASSQSGLDTQYF.

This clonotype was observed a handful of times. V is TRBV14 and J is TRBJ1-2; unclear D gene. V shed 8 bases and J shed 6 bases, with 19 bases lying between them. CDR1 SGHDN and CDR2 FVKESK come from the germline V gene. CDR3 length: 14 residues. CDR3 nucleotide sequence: TGTGCCAGCTCGCTTAGCCCGCTTGCGGATGGCTACACCTTC. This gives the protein CASSLSPLADGYTF.

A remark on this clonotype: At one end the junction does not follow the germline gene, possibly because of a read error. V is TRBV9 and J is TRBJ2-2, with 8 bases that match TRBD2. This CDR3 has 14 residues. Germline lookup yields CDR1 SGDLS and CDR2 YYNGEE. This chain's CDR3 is CASSVRQDGGGLFF. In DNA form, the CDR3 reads TGTGCCAGCAGTGTGAGACAGGACGGGGGGGGGCTGTTTTTT.

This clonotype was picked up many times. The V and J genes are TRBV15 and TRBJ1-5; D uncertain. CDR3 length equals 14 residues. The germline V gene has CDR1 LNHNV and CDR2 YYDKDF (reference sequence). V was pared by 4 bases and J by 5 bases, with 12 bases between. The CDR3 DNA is TGTGCCACCAGCACCCGAGAGGGTTATCAGCCCCAGCATTTT. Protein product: CATSTREGYQPQHF. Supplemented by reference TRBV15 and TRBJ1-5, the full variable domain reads DAMVIQNPRYQVTQFGKPVTLSCSQTLNHNVMYWYQQKSSQAPKLLFHYYDKDFNNEADTPDNFQSRRPNTSFCFLDIRSPGLGDTAMYLCATSTREGYQPQHFGDGTRLSIL.

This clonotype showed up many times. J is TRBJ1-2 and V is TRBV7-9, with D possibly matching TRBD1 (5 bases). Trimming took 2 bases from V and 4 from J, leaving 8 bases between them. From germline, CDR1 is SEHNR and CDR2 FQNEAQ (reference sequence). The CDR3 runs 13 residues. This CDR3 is CASSLMGGYGYTF. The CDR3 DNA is TGTGCCAGCAGCTTAATGGGGGGCTATGGCTACACCTTC.

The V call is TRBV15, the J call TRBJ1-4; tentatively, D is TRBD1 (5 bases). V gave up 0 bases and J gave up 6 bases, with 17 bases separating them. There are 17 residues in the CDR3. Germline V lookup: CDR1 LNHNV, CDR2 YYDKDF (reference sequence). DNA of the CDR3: TGTGCCACCAGCAGAGACCGGGAGGGGCGCGAGGATGAAAAACTGTTTTTT. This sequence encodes CATSRDREGREDEKLFF.

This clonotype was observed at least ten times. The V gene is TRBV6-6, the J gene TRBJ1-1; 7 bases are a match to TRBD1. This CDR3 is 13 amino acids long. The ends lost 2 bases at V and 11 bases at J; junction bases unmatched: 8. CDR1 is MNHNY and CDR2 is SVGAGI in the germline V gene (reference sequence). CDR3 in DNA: TGTGCCAGCAGTTACGGGACAGACCCCACGGCTTTCTTT. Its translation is CASSYGTDPTAFF.

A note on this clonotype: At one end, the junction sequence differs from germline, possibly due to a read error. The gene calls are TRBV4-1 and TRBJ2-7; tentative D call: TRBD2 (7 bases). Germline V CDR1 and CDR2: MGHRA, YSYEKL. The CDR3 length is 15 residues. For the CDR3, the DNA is TGTGCCAGCAGGGGAGGGACTCCGAGCTCCTACGAGCAGTACTTC. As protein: CASRGGTPSSYEQYF.

CDR3 DNA sequence: TGTGCCAGCTCACCACCGACAGGGGAGGGCACTGAAGCTTTCTTT. This gives the protein CASSPPTGEGTEAFF. The gene calls are TRBV9 and TRBJ1-1, with 8 bases lining up with TRBD1. The CDR3 spans 15 residues. With 7 bases clipped from V and 4 bases from J, the junction kept 12 bases outside the gene matches. Germline V lookup: CDR1 SGDLS, CDR2 YYNGEE.

The CDR3 DNA sequence: TGTGCCAGCAGCTTCACTAGCGGGGACCATGAGCAGTTCTTC. Translated: CASSFTSGDHEQFF. V gene TRBV7-6 combines with J gene TRBJ2-7, with 10 bases aligning to TRBD2. The DNA end is a closer match to TRBJ2-1, so the J assignment may be wrong. Germline V gene sequence: CDR1 SGHVS, CDR2 FNYEAQ. This CDR3 is built from 14 residues.

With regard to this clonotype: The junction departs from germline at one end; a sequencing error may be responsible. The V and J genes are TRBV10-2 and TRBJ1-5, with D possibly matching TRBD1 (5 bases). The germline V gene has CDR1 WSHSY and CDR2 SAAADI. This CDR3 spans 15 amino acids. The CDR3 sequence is CASSEQGYSNQPQHF. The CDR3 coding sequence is TGTGCCAGCAGTGAGCAGGGATATAGCAATCAGCCCCAGCATTTT.

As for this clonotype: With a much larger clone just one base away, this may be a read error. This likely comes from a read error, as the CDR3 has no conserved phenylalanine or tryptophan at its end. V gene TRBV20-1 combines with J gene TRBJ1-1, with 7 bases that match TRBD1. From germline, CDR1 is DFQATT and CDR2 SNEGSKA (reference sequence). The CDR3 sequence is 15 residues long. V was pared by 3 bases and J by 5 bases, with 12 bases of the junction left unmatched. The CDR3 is CSASGQGVFLTEAFL. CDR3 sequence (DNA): TGCAGTGCTAGCGGCCAGGGGGTATTCCTGACTGAAGCTTTCCTT.

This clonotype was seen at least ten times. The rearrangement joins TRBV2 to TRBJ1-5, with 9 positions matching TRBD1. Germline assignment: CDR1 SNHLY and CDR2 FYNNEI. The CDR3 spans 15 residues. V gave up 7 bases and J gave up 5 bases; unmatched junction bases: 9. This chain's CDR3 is CASKPGTGSYQPQHF. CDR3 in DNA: TGTGCCAGCAAACCTGGGACAGGGAGCTATCAGCCCCAGCATTTT.

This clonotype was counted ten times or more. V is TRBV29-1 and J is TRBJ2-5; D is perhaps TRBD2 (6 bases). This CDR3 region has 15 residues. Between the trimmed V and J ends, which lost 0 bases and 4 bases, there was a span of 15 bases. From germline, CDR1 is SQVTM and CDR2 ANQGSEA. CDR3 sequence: CSVEDVTGRGETQYF. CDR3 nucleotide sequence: TGCAGCGTTGAAGATGTTACTGGGCGGGGAGAGACCCAGTACTTC.

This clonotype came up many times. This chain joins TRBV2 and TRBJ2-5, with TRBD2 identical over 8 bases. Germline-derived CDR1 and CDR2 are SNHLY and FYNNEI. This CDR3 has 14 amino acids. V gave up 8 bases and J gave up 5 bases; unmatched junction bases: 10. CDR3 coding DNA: TGTGCCAGCCTCGGGCGGGGGGCCAAGGAGACCCAGTACTTC. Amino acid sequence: CASLGRGAKETQYF.

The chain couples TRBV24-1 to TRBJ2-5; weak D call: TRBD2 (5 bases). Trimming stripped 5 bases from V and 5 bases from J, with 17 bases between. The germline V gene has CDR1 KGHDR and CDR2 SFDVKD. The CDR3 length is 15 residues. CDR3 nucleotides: TGTGCCACCAGTGTGAGTAGCGTTGGAAAGGAGACCCAGTACTTC. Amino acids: CATSVSSVGKETQYF.

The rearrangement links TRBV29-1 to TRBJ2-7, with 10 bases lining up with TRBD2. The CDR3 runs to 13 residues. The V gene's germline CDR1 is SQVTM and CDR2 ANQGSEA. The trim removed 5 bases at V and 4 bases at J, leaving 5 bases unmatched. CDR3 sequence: CSVYTSGDYEQYF. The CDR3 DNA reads TGCAGCGTTTACACTAGCGGGGATTACGAGCAGTACTTC.

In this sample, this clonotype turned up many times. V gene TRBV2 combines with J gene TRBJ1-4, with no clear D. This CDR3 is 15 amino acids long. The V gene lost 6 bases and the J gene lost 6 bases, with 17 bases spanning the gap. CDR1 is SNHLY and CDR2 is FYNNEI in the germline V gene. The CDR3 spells CASRGRPSYDEKLFF. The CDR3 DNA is TGTGCCAGCAGAGGAAGACCGTCCTATGATGAAAAACTGTTTTTT.

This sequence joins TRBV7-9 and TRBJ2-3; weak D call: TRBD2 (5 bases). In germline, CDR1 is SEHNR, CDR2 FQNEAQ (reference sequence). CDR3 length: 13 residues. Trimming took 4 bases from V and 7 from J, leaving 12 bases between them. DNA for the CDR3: TGTGCCAGCAGCTGGACGGAGGTGAATACGCAGTATTTT. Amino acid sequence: CASSWTEVNTQYF.

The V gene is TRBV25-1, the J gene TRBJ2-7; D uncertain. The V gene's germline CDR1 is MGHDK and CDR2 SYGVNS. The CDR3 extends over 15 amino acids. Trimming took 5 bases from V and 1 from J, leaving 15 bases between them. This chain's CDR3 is CASSYSRFKSYEQYF. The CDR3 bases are TGTGCCAGCAGTTACTCGAGGTTCAAATCCTACGAGCAGTACTTC.

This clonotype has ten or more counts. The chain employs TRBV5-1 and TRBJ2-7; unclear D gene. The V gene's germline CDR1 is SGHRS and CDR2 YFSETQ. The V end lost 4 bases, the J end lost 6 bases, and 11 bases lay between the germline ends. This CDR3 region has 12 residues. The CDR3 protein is CASSISSGEQYF. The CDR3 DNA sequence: TGCGCCAGCAGCATCTCCTCGGGCGAGCAGTACTTC.

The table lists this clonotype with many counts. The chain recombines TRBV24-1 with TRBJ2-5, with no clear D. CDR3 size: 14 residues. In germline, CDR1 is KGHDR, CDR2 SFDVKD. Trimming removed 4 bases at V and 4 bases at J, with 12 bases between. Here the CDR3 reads CATSDPSASETQYF. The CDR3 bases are TGTGCCACCAGTGACCCCAGTGCATCAGAGACCCAGTACTTC.

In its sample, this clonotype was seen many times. The CDR3 region is CASSKGGGLSGELFF. Written as DNA, the CDR3 is TGTGCCAGCAGCAAAGGCGGGGGGCTCTCCGGGGAGCTGTTTTTT. The V gene is TRBV7-9, the J gene TRBJ2-2, with 8 bases lining up with TRBD2. V dropped 5 bases and J dropped 6; count of bases not matched to a gene: 8. This CDR3 has 15 amino acids. CDR1 and CDR2 (germline): SEHNR, FQNEAQ (reference sequence). The variable domain in full, with the rest retrieved from reference TRBV7-9 and TRBJ2-2, is DTGVSQNPRHKITKRGQNVTFRCDPISEHNRLYWYRQTLGQGPEFLTYFQNEAQLEKSRLLSDRFSAERPKGSFSTLEIQRTEQGDSAMYLCASSKGGGLSGELFFGEGSRLTVL.